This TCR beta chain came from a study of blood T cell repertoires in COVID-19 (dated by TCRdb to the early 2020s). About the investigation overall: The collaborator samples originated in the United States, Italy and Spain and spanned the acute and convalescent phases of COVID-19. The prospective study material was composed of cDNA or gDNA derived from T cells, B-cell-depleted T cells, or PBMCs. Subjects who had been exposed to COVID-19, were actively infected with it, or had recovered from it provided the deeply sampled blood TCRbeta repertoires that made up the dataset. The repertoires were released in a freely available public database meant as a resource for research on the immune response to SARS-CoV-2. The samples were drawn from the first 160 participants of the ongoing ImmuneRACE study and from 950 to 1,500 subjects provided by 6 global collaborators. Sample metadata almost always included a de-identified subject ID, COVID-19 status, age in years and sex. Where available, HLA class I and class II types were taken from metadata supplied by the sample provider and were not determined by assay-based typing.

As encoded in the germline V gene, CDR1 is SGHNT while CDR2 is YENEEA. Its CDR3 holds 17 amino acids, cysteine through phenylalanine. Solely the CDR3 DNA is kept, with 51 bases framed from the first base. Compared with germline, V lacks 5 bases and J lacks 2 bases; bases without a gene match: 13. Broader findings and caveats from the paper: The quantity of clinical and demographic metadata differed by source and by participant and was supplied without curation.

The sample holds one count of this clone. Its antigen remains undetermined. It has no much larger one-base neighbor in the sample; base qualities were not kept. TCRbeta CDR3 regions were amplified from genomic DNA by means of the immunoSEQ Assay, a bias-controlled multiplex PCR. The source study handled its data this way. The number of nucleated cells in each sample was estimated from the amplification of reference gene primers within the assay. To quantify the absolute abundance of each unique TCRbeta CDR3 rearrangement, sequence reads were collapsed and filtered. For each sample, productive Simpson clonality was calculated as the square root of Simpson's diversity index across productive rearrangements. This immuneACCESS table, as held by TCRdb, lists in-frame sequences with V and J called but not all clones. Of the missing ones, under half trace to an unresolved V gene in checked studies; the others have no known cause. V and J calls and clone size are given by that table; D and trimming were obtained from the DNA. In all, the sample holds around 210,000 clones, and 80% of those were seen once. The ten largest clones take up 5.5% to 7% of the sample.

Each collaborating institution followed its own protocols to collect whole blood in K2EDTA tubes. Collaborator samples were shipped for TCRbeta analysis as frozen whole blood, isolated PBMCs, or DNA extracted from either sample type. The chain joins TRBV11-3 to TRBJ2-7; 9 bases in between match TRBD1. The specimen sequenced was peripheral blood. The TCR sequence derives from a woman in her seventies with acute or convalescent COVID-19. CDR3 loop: CASSPYYGQGQTYEQYF. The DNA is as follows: TGTGCCAGCAGCCCCTACTATGGACAGGGGCAAACCTACGAGCAGTACTTC.